Each of the 20 T cell receptor beta chains below was sequenced from the same sample in a study of naive and memory T cell subsets. Two oligonucleotides, mixed equimolar, formed the beta constant-region primer covering TRBC1 and TRBC2. One entry per CDR3 protein results from TCRdb running MiXCR on the UMI-ligation and nested PCR reads. Among 120,000 to 150,000 distinct CDR3 sequences listed, about 18% were seen once. Sequencing was done on a sample of naive CD4+ T cells from blood. All receptors derive from a human donor in good health.

The chain is built from TRBV12-5 and TRBJ2-1; TRBD2 matches 7 bases. The J segment lost 8 bases and the V segment lost 5 bases, leaving 12 bases of the junction unmatched. Germline V lookup: CDR1 LGHNT, CDR2 FRNRAP. The CDR3 extends over 15 amino acids. DNA for the CDR3: TGTGCTAGTGGTACCTGGGTAGCGGGTGTCGATGAGCAGTTCTTC. Protein product: CASGTWVAGVDEQFF.

Concerning this clonotype itself: A read error may produce the germline difference seen at one junction end. The CDR3 region has the DNA TGCGTCAGCAGCTTGCGGGAAGCACGAGATACGCAGTATTTT. This encodes CVSSLREARDTQYF. The genes are TRBV5-1 and TRBJ2-3, with D tentatively TRBD2 (6 bases). This CDR3 region has 14 residues. In germline, CDR1 is SGHRS, CDR2 YFSETQ.

The chain has TRBV29-1 and TRBJ2-7; TRBD2 is a possible D gene (6 bases). CDR3 length equals 14 residues. Germline assignment: CDR1 SQVTM and CDR2 ANQGSEA. V was clipped by 4 bases and J by 7 bases, with 20 bases between them. The CDR3 nucleotides read TGCAGCGTTGCTTACGGGACTCCCATCGGGGAGCAGTACTTC. Protein product: CSVAYGTPIGEQYF.

The chain's CDR3 is CASRTEGTGANYGYTF. In DNA, the CDR3 is TGTGCCAGCCGTACCGAAGGGACAGGAGCTAACTATGGCTACACCTTC. This chain uses TRBV28 with TRBJ1-2; the match to TRBD1 covers 8 bases. Germline CDR1 MDHEN, CDR2 SYDVKM. The ends lost 8 bases at V and 0 bases at J; junction bases unmatched: 11. The CDR3 sequence is 16 residues long.

The gene calls are TRBV19 and TRBJ2-5; D is unresolved. CDR1 is LNHDA, CDR2 SQIVND, per germline (reference sequence). The V gene lost 3 bases and the J gene lost 5 bases, with 10 bases spanning the gap. The CDR3 is made up of 13 amino acids. Written as DNA, the CDR3 is TGTGCCAGTAGTATTCAAAGTTTGGAGACCCAGTACTTC. Translation gives CASSIQSLETQYF.

This chain connects TRBV10-3 to TRBJ1-6; D gene ambiguous. V was pared by 1 base and J by 7 bases, with 8 bases between. This CDR3 is built from 14 residues. Germline-derived CDR1 and CDR2 are ENHRY and SYGVKD. Here the CDR3 reads CAISELEANSPLHF. In DNA form, the CDR3 reads TGTGCCATCAGTGAGTTGGAGGCGAATTCACCCCTCCACTTT.

This clonotype has a handful of counts. The rearrangement links TRBV20-1 to TRBJ2-1; D gene ambiguous. V was cut by 2 bases and J by 7 bases, with 18 bases left in between. The CDR3 extends over 15 amino acids. Germline V gene sequence: CDR1 DFQATT, CDR2 SNEGSKA (reference sequence). The CDR3 is CSARRENGAWNEQFF. The CDR3 coding sequence is TGCAGTGCTAGAAGGGAAAACGGAGCGTGGAATGAGCAGTTCTTC.

The chain uses TRBV5-1 and TRBJ1-1; D is unclear. This CDR3 region has 15 residues. CDR1 and CDR2 (germline): SGHRS, YFSETQ. V dropped 1 base and J dropped 1 base, with 11 bases sitting between them. In DNA form, the CDR3 reads TGCGCCAGCAGCTTGATCGAGGCAGGGAACACTGAAGCTTTCTTT. Translated, it gives CASSLIEAGNTEAFF.

The sample holds a few counts of this clonotype. The gene calls are TRBV6-6 and TRBJ2-5, with D perhaps matching TRBD1 or TRBD2 (6 bases each). The CDR3 spans 14 residues. V lost 6 bases, J lost 4 bases, and 15 bases lay in between. The germline V gene encodes CDR1 MNHNY and CDR2 SVGAGI (reference sequence). CDR3 sequence: CASRNSGGGETQYF. CDR3 in DNA: TGTGCCAGCAGGAATAGTGGAGGGGGAGAGACCCAGTACTTC.

Only a few counts were recorded for this clonotype. The J gene is TRBJ1-3, the V gene TRBV6-2 or TRBV6-3; 7 bases align to TRBD1. Germline V gene data show CDR1 as MNHEY and CDR2 as SVGEGT. The CDR3 runs to 14 residues. V lost 5 bases to trimming and J lost 0 bases; unmatched junction nucleotides: 1. CDR3 DNA sequence: TGTGCCAGCAGTCGGGACAGCTCTGGAAACACCATATATTTT. This codes for CASSRDSSGNTIYF.

The chain uses TRBV7-2 and TRBJ2-3; either TRBD1 or TRBD2 may supply D (5 bases each). The CDR3 has 16 residues. The ends were cut back, 5 bases at V and 1 base at J, with 16 bases in the middle. Looked up from germline, CDR1 is SGHTA and CDR2 is FQGNSA. For the CDR3, the DNA is TGTGCCAGCAGCAAATTCCCAAGAGGGGGCACAGATACGCAGTATTTT. It is translated as CASSKFPRGGTDTQYF.

The chain combines TRBV5-4 with TRBJ2-7, with 8 bases matching TRBD1. With V trimmed by 4 bases and J by 6 bases, 9 bases remained unmatched. The CDR3 loop spans 14 amino acids. Germline CDR1 SGHNT, CDR2 YYREEE (reference sequence). The CDR3: CASSRWTGFGEQYF. In nucleotides, the CDR3 is TGTGCCAGCAGCCGGTGGACAGGGTTCGGCGAGCAGTACTTC.

In this sample, this clonotype turned up a few times. The rearrangement joins TRBV6-2 or TRBV6-3 to TRBJ1-5; 10 bases align to TRBD1. V shed 4 bases, J shed 6 bases, and the junction held 9 bases outside the gene matches. The V gene's germline CDR1 is MNHEY and CDR2 SVGEGT. The CDR3 length is 16 residues. The CDR3 here is CASSSEGQGLFQPQHF. The CDR3 region has the DNA TGTGCCAGCAGTTCCGAGGGACAGGGGCTGTTTCAGCCCCAGCATTTT.

The gene calls are TRBV12-3 or TRBV12-4 and TRBJ1-6; 7 nucleotides agree with TRBD1. The V and J ends lost 6 bases and 7 bases, in that order; junction bases with no gene match: 9. This CDR3 is 15 amino acids long. CDR3 loop: CASSKLGQSNSPLHF. CDR3 bases: TGTGCCAGCAGCAAGCTGGGACAGTCAAATTCACCCCTCCACTTT.

The J gene is TRBJ2-3, the V gene TRBV6-5; D not resolved. There are 14 residues in the CDR3. CDR1 is MNHEY and CDR2 is SVGAGI in the germline V gene. V lost 0 bases and J lost 0, with 4 bases in between. CDR3 sequence reads: CASSYSGSTDTQYF. The CDR3 DNA reads as TGTGCCAGCAGTTACTCCGGCAGCACAGATACGCAGTATTTT.

This clonotype was recorded a few times. V is TRBV18 and J is TRBJ2-1; 8 nucleotides match TRBD1. The germline V gene encodes CDR1 KGHSH and CDR2 LQKENI. CDR3 length: 14 amino acids. Losses at the gene ends were 6 bases for V and 4 bases for J; bases not matched to a gene: 5. CDR3 sequence reads: CASSGQESYNEQFF. DNA for the CDR3: TGTGCCAGCTCGGGACAGGAGTCATACAATGAGCAGTTCTTC. Combining the CDR3 with reference TRBV18 and TRBJ2-1 gives the whole variable domain NAGVMQNPRHLVRRRGQEARLRCSPMKGHSHVYWYRQLPEEGLKFMVYLQKENIIDESGMPKERFSAEFPKEGPSILRIQQVVRGDSAAYFCASSGQESYNEQFFGPGTRLTVL.

V is TRBV30 and J is TRBJ2-7, with D hard to call. The CDR3 is made up of 13 amino acids. Germline V lookup: CDR1 GTSNPN, CDR2 SVGIG (reference sequence). V was shortened by 1 base and J by 3 bases, with 10 bases between the two germline ends. The CDR3 region is CAWSAQRLYEQYF. The CDR3 bases are TGTGCCTGGAGTGCACAGAGACTCTACGAGCAGTACTTC.

Only a few counts were recorded for this clonotype. J is TRBJ2-1 and V is TRBV18; 7 bases match TRBD2. The CDR3 extends over 15 amino acids. The V segment lost 2 bases and the J segment 2 bases; nucleotides outside the gene matches: 3. Germline V gene lookup returns CDR1 KGHSH and CDR2 LQKENI. CDR3 sequence reads: CASSPASGAYNEQFF. For the CDR3, the DNA is TGTGCCAGCTCACCAGCTAGCGGAGCCTACAATGAGCAGTTCTTC.

This clonotype was counted a few times. The chain employs TRBV19 and TRBJ2-2; TRBD2 matches 9 bases. The CDR3 runs 15 residues. The germline V gene has CDR1 LNHDA and CDR2 SQIVND (reference sequence). V shed 7 bases and J 4 bases; nucleotides not matched to a gene: 7. This CDR3 is CASKGVAGATGELFF. In DNA, the CDR3 is TGTGCCAGTAAGGGGGTAGCGGGAGCCACCGGGGAGCTGTTTTTT.

This clonotype was seen a few times. The chain recombines TRBV7-9 with TRBJ2-1; the match to TRBD2 covers 9 bases. V shed 3 bases and J 8 bases; nucleotides not matched to a gene: 8. Germline V gives CDR1 SEHNR, CDR2 FQNEAQ (reference sequence). The CDR3 consists of 15 residues. CDR3 protein: CASSFSGSRGDEQFF. CDR3 DNA sequence: TGTGCCAGCAGCTTTAGCGGGAGCCGTGGGGATGAGCAGTTCTTC.